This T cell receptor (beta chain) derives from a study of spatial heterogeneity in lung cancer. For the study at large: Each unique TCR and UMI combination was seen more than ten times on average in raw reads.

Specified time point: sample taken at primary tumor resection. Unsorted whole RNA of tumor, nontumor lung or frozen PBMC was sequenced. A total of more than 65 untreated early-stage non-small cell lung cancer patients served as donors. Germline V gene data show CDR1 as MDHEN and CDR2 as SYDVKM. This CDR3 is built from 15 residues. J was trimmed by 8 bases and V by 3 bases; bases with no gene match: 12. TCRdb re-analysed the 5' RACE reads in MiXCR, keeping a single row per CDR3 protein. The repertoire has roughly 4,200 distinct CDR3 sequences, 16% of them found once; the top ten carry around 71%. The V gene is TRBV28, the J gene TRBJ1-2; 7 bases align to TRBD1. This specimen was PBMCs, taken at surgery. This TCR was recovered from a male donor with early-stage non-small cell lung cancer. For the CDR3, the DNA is TGTGCCAGCAGTTTGGCTCTGGACAGGTCTGAGGGCTACACCTTC. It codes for CASSLALDRSEGYTF.